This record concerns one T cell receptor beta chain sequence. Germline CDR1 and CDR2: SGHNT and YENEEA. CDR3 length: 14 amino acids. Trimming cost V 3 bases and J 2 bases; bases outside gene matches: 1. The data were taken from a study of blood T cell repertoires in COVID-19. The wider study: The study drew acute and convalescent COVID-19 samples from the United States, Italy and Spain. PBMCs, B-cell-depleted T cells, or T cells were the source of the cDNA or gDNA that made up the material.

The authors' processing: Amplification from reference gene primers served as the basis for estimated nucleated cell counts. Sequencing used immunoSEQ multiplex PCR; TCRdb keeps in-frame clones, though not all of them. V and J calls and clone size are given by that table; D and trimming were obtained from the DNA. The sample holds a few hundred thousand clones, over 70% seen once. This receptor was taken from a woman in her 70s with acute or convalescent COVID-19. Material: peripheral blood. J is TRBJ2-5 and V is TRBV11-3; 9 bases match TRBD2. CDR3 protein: CASSLRGGQETQYF. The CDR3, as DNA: TGTGCCAGCAGCTTGCGGGGGGGGCAAGAGACCCAGTACTTC.